This T cell receptor (beta chain) was documented in a study of blood T cell repertoires in COVID-19. The CDR3 totals 14 residues. Trimming cost V 4 bases and J 1 base; bases outside gene matches: 4. Germline values: CDR1 SGHRS, CDR2 YFSETQ. Clones were read by immunoSEQ multiplex PCR, and TCRdb kept only the in-frame ones, dropping some. The sample has around 170,000 clones, 90% seen once; the top ten hold around 0.5%. Material for sequencing was peripheral blood. This sequence joins TRBV5-1 and TRBJ2-5; 7 nucleotides agree with TRBD1. This sequence originates from a man aged 45-65 years with acute or convalescent COVID-19. This CDR3 is CASSPGQLQETQYF. CDR3 sequence (DNA): TGCGCCAGCAGCCCGGGACAGCTCCAAGAGACCCAGTACTTC.